This TCR beta chain comes out of a study of T-cell reconstitution after alpha-beta-depleted transplantation in children. Researchers prepared the TCRbeta library using unique molecular identifiers, the study reports. TCRdb re-called the PCR reads through MiXCR, storing one row per CDR3 protein. Counted here are about 980,000 distinct CDR3 sequences, roughly 29% occurring once; the ten biggest clones make up over 25%. This clonotype was seen many times. Its antigen is unknown. Study observations and caveats: T cells produced anew were the main source of T-cell counts and diversity one year after transplant.

The CDR3 spans 16 residues. V shed 2 bases and J shed 2 bases, with 11 bases lying between them. Germline V gene data show CDR1 as SGHRS and CDR2 as YFSETQ. This TCR came from a boy under two years old who had a stem cell transplant for SCID, so the T cells may come from the graft donor. The rearrangement joins TRBV5-1 to TRBJ2-6; D gene unclear. The source material was PBMCs, mostly from graft donor cells, sampled 360 days after TCRalphabeta/CD19-depleted stem cell transplant. CDR3 sequence: CASSFREGAGANVLTF. The CDR3 nucleotides read TGCGCCAGCAGCTTCAGAGAAGGAGCTGGGGCCAACGTCCTGACTTTC.